Each of the 19 T cell receptor beta chains below was sequenced from the same sample in a study of cytomegalovirus exposure and HLA in healthy donors. Primers for the PCR totalled 60 Vbeta and 13 Jbeta. Assay: immunoSEQ multiplex PCR; the TCRdb copy retains only in-frame clones and omits some. This sample has 100,000 to 150,000 clones, with approximately 85% found just once. The source material was PBMCs. These receptors were taken from a boy aged 10-17 years in good health and CMV-seronegative.

This clone was recorded a few times. The rearrangement uses TRBV25-1 and TRBJ1-1; maybe TRBD1 (5 bases). V dropped 3 bases and J dropped 1 base, with 12 bases sitting between them. This CDR3 has 15 amino acids. Germline lookup yields CDR1 MGHDK and CDR2 SYGVNS. The CDR3 here is CASSDKARENTEAFF. The CDR3, as DNA: TGTGCCAGCAGTGATAAGGCCAGGGAGAACACTGAAGCTTTCTTT.

The CDR3 is CASSAGSGGIGSSGANVLTF. CDR3 nucleotides: TGTGCCAGCAGCGCAGGAAGCGGAGGGATAGGATCTTCTGGGGCCAACGTCCTGACTTTC. V usage is TRBV9 and J usage is TRBJ2-6; weak D call: TRBD2 (6 bases). Trimming took 3 bases from V and 1 from J, leaving 23 bases between them. Germline V gene sequence: CDR1 SGDLS, CDR2 YYNGEE. This CDR3 has 20 residues.

This clone was seen a handful of times. V is TRBV5-6 and J is TRBJ1-2; 7 positions agree with TRBD1. The V gene end was trimmed by 2 bases and the J gene end by 4 bases; junction bases not matched to a gene: 5. Germline-derived CDR1 and CDR2 are SGHDT and YYEEEE. The CDR3 length is 14 residues. The CDR3: CASSFRQGAYGYTF. The CDR3 DNA reads as TGTGCCAGCAGCTTTCGACAGGGTGCCTATGGCTACACCTTC.

The genes are TRBV5-1 and TRBJ2-2; D possibly corresponds to TRBD1 (5 bases). V dropped 0 bases and J dropped 4 bases, with 7 bases sitting between them. Germline values: CDR1 SGHRS, CDR2 YFSETQ. The length of the CDR3 is 14 residues. The CDR3 nucleotides are TGCGCCAGCAGCTTGGGACAGTCCACCGGGGAGCTGTTTTTT. Amino acids: CASSLGQSTGELFF.

This rearrangement joins TRBV11-1 to TRBJ2-1; 8 bases map to TRBD2. The CDR3 extends over 16 amino acids. The junction had 12 bases not matched to a gene; V was cut back by 5 bases and J by 6 bases. Germline V gene data show CDR1 as SGHAT and CDR2 as FQDESV (reference sequence). In nucleotides, the CDR3 is TGTGCCAGCAGCCCCCTTGCCGCGGGAGGTTTCAATGAGCAGTTCTTC. This sequence encodes CASSPLAAGGFNEQFF.

This clone is a singleton in its sample. The chain is built from TRBV2 and TRBJ1-2; no reliable D call. Germline CDR1 reads SNHLY; CDR2 reads FYNNEI. The ends were cut back, 4 bases at V and 2 bases at J, with 5 bases in the middle. The CDR3 runs to 12 residues. In DNA form, the CDR3 reads TGTGCCAGCAGTGCACTAAACTATGGCTACACCTTC. It yields the protein CASSALNYGYTF.

The V call is TRBV19, the J call TRBJ1-1; D may be TRBD1 (6 bases). Trimming pared 1 base from V and 0 bases from J, leaving 9 bases between. CDR1 and CDR2 (germline): LNHDA, SQIVND (reference sequence). This CDR3 has 15 amino acids. This CDR3 is CASSIGTALNTEAFF. DNA of the CDR3: TGTGCCAGTAGTATAGGGACAGCCTTGAACACTGAAGCTTTCTTT.

V usage is TRBV5-4 and J usage is TRBJ1-2, with 9 bases fitting TRBD1. Losses at the gene ends were 0 bases for V and 0 bases for J; bases not matched to a gene: 6. CDR1 is SGHNT and CDR2 is YYREEE in the germline V gene (reference sequence). The CDR3 spans 17 residues. The CDR3 DNA sequence: TGTGCCAGCAGCTTGGGGACAGGGGAGGTATCTAACTATGGCTACACCTTC. Translating it yields CASSLGTGEVSNYGYTF.

This clone was detected only a few times. The CDR3: CASSPSGGRDMNTEAFF. The CDR3 nucleotides read TGCGCCAGCAGCCCTTCGGGGGGGCGGGATATGAACACTGAAGCTTTCTTT. This sequence joins TRBV5-1 and TRBJ1-1, with a possible D match to TRBD1 (6 bases). The V and J ends lost 4 bases and 0 bases respectively, with 19 bases between them. Germline V gene sequence: CDR1 SGHRS, CDR2 YFSETQ. The CDR3 covers 17 residues. Complete variable domain (other parts from reference TRBV5-1 and TRBJ1-1): KAGVTQTPRYLIKTRGQQVTLSCSPISGHRSVSWYQQTPGQGLQFLFEYFSETQRNKGNFPGRFSGRQFSNSRSEMNVSTLELGDSALYLCASSPSGGRDMNTEAFFGQGTRLTVV.

This clone was counted once. The chain recombines TRBV19 with TRBJ2-7, with 8 nucleotides matching TRBD2. J gave up 0 bases and V 5 bases, and 6 bases lay outside the gene matches. CDR1 and CDR2 (germline): LNHDA, SQIVND (reference sequence). The CDR3 is 15 residues long. The CDR3 spells CASSASAGGSYEQYF. The DNA of the CDR3 is TGTGCCAGTAGTGCCTCGGCGGGGGGCTCCTACGAGCAGTACTTC.

CDR3 DNA: TGTGCCTATAGCGGAAGCACAGATACGCAGTATTTT. Its protein product is CAYSGSTDTQYF. The chain recombines TRBV10-3 with TRBJ2-3; tentative D call: TRBD2 (6 bases). Trimming pared 11 bases from V and 0 bases from J, leaving 9 bases between. The CDR3 runs 12 residues. CDR1 and CDR2 from the germline V gene are ENHRY and SYGVKD.

DNA for the CDR3: TGCAGCGTCGCCGGATTTGGCTCGTACGGACAGGGATACGAGCAGTACTTC. Its protein product is CSVAGFGSYGQGYEQYF. This rearrangement joins TRBV29-1 to TRBJ2-7, with 8 bases matching TRBD1. V lost 6 bases, J lost 4 bases, and 20 bases stayed unmatched. CDR1 and CDR2 (germline): SQVTM, ANQGSEA. The CDR3 spans 17 residues.

The chain couples TRBV7-8 to TRBJ2-3; maybe TRBD2 (5 bases). V was clipped by 1 base and J by 5 bases, with 10 bases between them. This CDR3 is built from 14 residues. Germline V gene lookup returns CDR1 SGHVS and CDR2 FQNEAQ. CDR3 in DNA: TGTGCCAGCAGCTTAGGGAGGCAGGAAGATACGCAGTATTTT. As protein: CASSLGRQEDTQYF.

The rearrangement uses TRBV21-1 and TRBJ1-5; TRBD1, the table's D call, was not compared with the DNA. TRBV21-1 is deemed a pseudogene. The CDR3 is 13 amino acids. Here the CDR3 reads CASDDRGIQPQHF. CDR3 in DNA: TGTGCCAGTGACGACAGGGGAATTCAGCCCCAGCATTTT.

The gene calls are TRBV9 and TRBJ2-1; D is perhaps TRBD2 (6 bases). Trimming pared 0 bases from V and 5 bases from J, leaving 12 bases between. Germline V gives CDR1 SGDLS, CDR2 YYNGEE. The CDR3 consists of 15 residues. The CDR3 region is CASSVGAGNNNEQFF. In nucleotides, the CDR3 is TGTGCCAGCAGCGTAGGGGCGGGGAATAACAATGAGCAGTTCTTC.

This clone came up once. The V and J genes are TRBV6-5 and TRBJ2-1, with 9 nucleotides matching TRBD1. Per the germline V gene, CDR1 is MNHEY and CDR2 is SVGAGI. Trimming cost V 6 bases and J 4 bases; bases outside gene matches: 7. CDR3 length equals 15 residues. DNA of the CDR3: TGTGCCAGCAGACCCCGGGACAGGGTTTACAATGAGCAGTTCTTC. Amino acids: CASRPRDRVYNEQFF.

This chain connects TRBV7-2 to TRBJ1-2; 7 nucleotides line up with TRBD1. The ends lost 5 bases at V and 4 bases at J; junction bases unmatched: 4. Germline CDR1 and CDR2: SGHTA and FQGNSA. The CDR3 contains 13 residues. The CDR3 loop reads CASSHDRVYGYTF. Written as DNA, the CDR3 is TGTGCCAGCAGCCACGACAGGGTCTATGGCTACACCTTC.

The V gene is TRBV6-1, the J gene TRBJ2-3; weak D call: TRBD1 (5 bases). Trimming cost V 3 bases and J 1 base, with 17 bases left between them. Germline V CDR1 and CDR2: MNHNS, SASEGT. CDR3 length: 17 amino acids. CDR3 DNA: TGTGCCAGCAGTGAGTTTGGCTCAGGGTACGGCACAGATACGCAGTATTTT. Translating it yields CASSEFGSGYGTDTQYF.

This chain connects TRBV4-1 to TRBJ1-5; 8 bases are shared with TRBD1. The CDR3 totals 15 residues. V lost 1 base and J lost 6; bases outside the gene matches: 5. Germline V gene sequence: CDR1 MGHRA, CDR2 YSYEKL. The CDR3 loop is CASSQADRVVQPQHF. For the CDR3, the DNA is TGCGCCAGCAGCCAAGCGGACAGGGTCGTTCAGCCCCAGCATTTT.